Listed here are 2 T cell receptor beta chains from one sample, sequenced in a study of blood T cell repertoires in COVID-19. The table came from immunoSEQ multiplex PCR; TCRdb's copy has only in-frame clones and leaves some out. This table has around 300,000 clones, roughly 80% appearing once. The source material was peripheral blood. These receptors originate from a woman aged 45 to 65 who had recovered from COVID-19.

The CDR3, as DNA: TGTGCCAGCAGCCATCCTTCGGGGGGTAGCGAGCAGTACTTC. Residues: CASSHPSGGSEQYF. The chain is built from TRBV28 and TRBJ2-7; 7 bases agree with TRBD2. After removal of 6 bases from V and 6 bases from J, the junction contained 11 bases not matched to a gene. CDR1 is MDHEN and CDR2 is SYDVKM in the germline V gene. The length of the CDR3 is 14 residues.

The chain uses TRBV9 and TRBJ2-3; D call uncertain. Germline-derived CDR1 and CDR2 are SGDLS and YYNGEE. The CDR3 loop spans 13 amino acids. Between the trimmed V and J ends, which lost 3 bases and 3 bases, there was a span of 8 bases. The CDR3 loop reads CASSATLTDTQYF. Written as DNA, the CDR3 is TGTGCCAGCAGCGCTACGTTGACAGATACGCAGTATTTT.